The 26 T cell receptor beta chains below come from one sample, sequenced in a study of patients and donors after allogeneic stem cell transplantation. TCRdb independently ran MiXCR on the RT-PCR reads; one entry per CDR3 protein. The table records some 960,000 distinct CDR3 sequences, more than 15% of them present only once. The sequencing input was blood, either unsorted or a sorted T cell fraction (not recorded which). The receptors shown here come from a human donor who was either an allogeneic HSCT recipient or a stem cell or donor lymphocyte infusion donor (not recorded which). It is not recorded whose cells these are; they may come from a transplant donor.

In its sample, this clonotype was seen a few times. The J gene is TRBJ2-1, the V gene TRBV27, with D uncertain. V lost 7 bases to trimming and J lost 0 bases, with 4 bases between them. CDR1 and CDR2 (germline): MNHEY, SMNVEV (reference sequence). The CDR3 extends over 12 amino acids. CDR3 bases: TGTGCCAGCACCGCCTCCTACAATGAGCAGTTCTTC. Translation: CASTASYNEQFF.

The rearrangement uses TRBV7-2 and TRBJ1-1; maybe TRBD1 (5 bases). The CDR3 extends over 16 amino acids. In germline, CDR1 is SGHTA, CDR2 FQGNSA. Trimming pared 2 bases from V and 6 bases from J, leaving 19 bases between. CDR3 nucleotide sequence: TGTGCCAGCAGCTTAAAGATAACCCAGGGAGGTTCTGAAGCTTTCTTT. Translated, it gives CASSLKITQGGSEAFF.

Only a few counts were recorded for this clonotype. The chain recombines TRBV28 with TRBJ1-1; TRBD1 matches 7 bases. This CDR3 comprises 13 residues. V lost 8 bases and J lost 1; bases outside the gene matches: 4. CDR1 and CDR2 from the germline V gene are MDHEN and SYDVKM. The CDR3 DNA follows: TGTGCCAGCCCAGGGGGTGGGAACACTGAAGCTTTCTTT. It is translated as CASPGGGNTEAFF.

This chain connects TRBV3-1 to TRBJ2-4; 12 bases fit TRBD2. CDR1 LGHDT and CDR2 YNNKEL come from the germline V gene (reference sequence). Germline trimming cut 3 bases from V and 3 bases from J; bases unmatched to any gene: 3. CDR3 length: 16 residues. CDR3 sequence (DNA): TGTGCCAGCAGCCAGGAGACTAGCGGGGGCAAAAACATTCAGTACTTC. Amino acid sequence: CASSQETSGGKNIQYF.

The J gene is TRBJ2-6, the V gene TRBV12-3 or TRBV12-4, with D perhaps TRBD1 (6 bases). Trimming left V 4 bases short and J 0 bases short, with 13 bases between. CDR3 size: 17 residues. CDR3 amino acids: CASSSGTRTSGANVLTF. The CDR3 coding sequence is TGTGCCAGCAGTTCCGGGACACGCACCTCTGGGGCCAACGTCCTGACTTTC.

The CDR3 region has the DNA TGTGCCAGCAGCGCCCCCGGGACAGCGATTGGAAACACCATATATTTT. It encodes CASSAPGTAIGNTIYF. The chain has TRBV2 and TRBJ1-3; 7 bases map to TRBD1. Looked up from germline, CDR1 is SNHLY and CDR2 is FYNNEI. This CDR3 region has 16 residues. V lost 6 bases, J lost 3 bases, and 11 bases stayed unmatched. Filled out from reference TRBV2 and TRBJ1-3, the complete variable domain reads EPEVTQTPSHQVTQMGQEVILRCVPISNHLYFYWYRQILGQKVEFLVSFYNNEISEKSEIFDDQFSVERPDGSNFTLKIRSTKLEDSAMYFCASSAPGTAIGNTIYFGEGSWLTVV.

The V and J genes are TRBV14 and TRBJ2-1; D call uncertain. Trimming removed 1 base from V and 15 bases from J, with 13 bases in between. The CDR3 is 12 amino acids. Germline loops: CDR1 SGHDN, CDR2 FVKESK. CDR3 amino acids: CASSQGGTFPFF. The CDR3 region has the DNA TGTGCCAGCAGCCAAGGGGGAACCTTCCCGTTCTTC.

The gene calls are TRBV20-1 and TRBJ2-1, with D perhaps TRBD2 (5 bases). V was pared by 3 bases and J by 10 bases, with 13 bases between. This CDR3 comprises 12 residues. The germline V gene encodes CDR1 DFQATT and CDR2 SNEGSKA (reference sequence). The CDR3 coding sequence is TGCAGTGCTAGTGCCGTAGGGAGAGAGCAGTTCTTC. Encoded protein: CSASAVGREQFF.

The genes are TRBV6-1 and TRBJ1-4, with 8 nucleotides matching TRBD1. The junction had 9 bases not matched to a gene; V was cut back by 6 bases and J by 3 bases. This CDR3 is 16 amino acids long. Germline CDR1 is MNHNS and CDR2 is SASEGT. CDR3 bases: TGTGCCAGCAGCCCACTGACAGGGGCATCTAATGAAAAACTGTTTTTT. It codes for CASSPLTGASNEKLFF.

This chain connects TRBV4-2 to TRBJ1-2, with TRBD1 matching over 9 bases. V lost 2 bases and J lost 4; bases outside the gene matches: 5. The V gene's germline CDR1 is LGHNA and CDR2 YNFKEQ. The CDR3 loop spans 15 amino acids. CDR3 residues: CASSQTGGLGYGYTF. CDR3 nucleotide sequence: TGTGCCAGCAGCCAAACAGGGGGCCTTGGCTATGGCTACACCTTC.

This clonotype was found a few times. V usage is TRBV5-1 and J usage is TRBJ2-3, with 7 nucleotides matching TRBD1. The CDR3 length is 16 residues. Per the germline V gene, CDR1 is SGHRS and CDR2 is YFSETQ. Unmatched junction bases numbered 8, after V lost 4 bases and J lost 0 bases. Here the CDR3 DNA reads TGCGCCAGCAGCCCCCCTGGACAGGCTAGCACAGATACGCAGTATTTT. Translating gives CASSPPGQASTDTQYF.

This chain links TRBV6-1 with TRBJ1-1; tentative D call: TRBD1 (5 bases). The ends were cut back, 8 bases at V and 11 bases at J, with 12 bases in the middle. There are 10 residues in the CDR3. Germline CDR1 MNHNS, CDR2 SASEGT. The CDR3 loop is CASPGRMAFF. The CDR3 region has the DNA TGTGCCAGCCCAGGGCGGATGGCTTTCTTT.

At least ten counts were recorded for this clonotype. The chain joins TRBV12-3 or TRBV12-4 to TRBJ2-1; 8 nucleotides align to TRBD1. The CDR3 has 15 residues. V trimming: 1 base; J trimming: 4 bases; junction bases outside the gene matches: 3. The CDR3 DNA sequence: TGTGCCAGCAGTTTAGGACAGGGGATTTACAATGAGCAGTTCTTC. Its translation: CASSLGQGIYNEQFF.

This clonotype was found many times. The rearrangement joins TRBV29-1 to TRBJ1-2, with D hard to call. Germline CDR1 and CDR2: SQVTM and ANQGSEA. The CDR3 has 11 residues. V was cut by 7 bases and J by 0 bases, with 6 bases left in between. This chain's CDR3 is CSAGPNYGYTF. CDR3 sequence (DNA): TGCAGCGCAGGACCTAACTATGGCTACACCTTC.

This clonotype has more than one count but fewer than ten. The chain has TRBV4-1 and TRBJ2-7; 7 bases are shared with TRBD2. Germline values: CDR1 MGHRA, CDR2 YSYEKL. The V segment lost 3 bases and the J segment 2 bases; nucleotides outside the gene matches: 10. The CDR3 is made up of 16 amino acids. CDR3 sequence reads: CASSQAQRGNPYEQYF. The CDR3 bases are TGCGCCAGCAGCCAGGCGCAGCGGGGCAACCCCTACGAGCAGTACTTC.

The sample holds a few counts of this clonotype. V is TRBV9 and J is TRBJ2-1; TRBD2 agrees at 8 bases. With V trimmed by 3 bases and J by 2 bases, 4 bases remained unmatched. Germline V gene lookup returns CDR1 SGDLS and CDR2 YYNGEE. This CDR3 region has 15 residues. The CDR3 DNA reads as TGTGCCAGCAGCGCTAGCGGGTTAACCTACAATGAGCAGTTCTTC. This sequence encodes CASSASGLTYNEQFF.

In its sample, this clonotype was seen many times. The chain joins TRBV4-3 to TRBJ2-7, with TRBD1 matching 9 bases. The length of the CDR3 is 14 residues. From germline, CDR1 is LGHNA and CDR2 YSLEER. Trimming removed 5 bases from V and 3 bases from J; junction bases left unmatched: 5. In DNA form, the CDR3 reads TGCGCCAGCAGCTACGGGACAGGGTTCTACGAGCAGTACTTC. Translating gives CASSYGTGFYEQYF.

The chain uses TRBV6-1 and TRBJ2-3; D is perhaps TRBD2 (5 bases). The CDR3 is made up of 16 amino acids. The V and J ends lost 6 bases and 0 bases respectively, with 16 bases between them. Germline V CDR1 and CDR2: MNHNS, SASEGT. CDR3 DNA sequence: TGTGCCAGCAGCTCCACCGTGGGAGCTAGCACAGATACGCAGTATTTT. This gives the protein CASSSTVGASTDTQYF.

V gene TRBV7-2 combines with J gene TRBJ2-1; weak D call: TRBD2 (6 bases). The CDR3 length is 16 residues. Germline V gives CDR1 SGHTA, CDR2 FQGNSA. The ends were cut back, 0 bases at V and 2 bases at J, with 11 bases in the middle. The CDR3 sequence: CASSLAGLRPYNEQFF. The DNA of the CDR3 is TGTGCCAGCAGCTTAGCGGGACTCCGACCCTACAATGAGCAGTTCTTC.

This clonotype was seen a few times. The J gene is TRBJ2-3, the V gene TRBV7-3; tentatively, D is TRBD2 (6 bases). CDR1 and CDR2 from the germline V gene are SGHTA and FQGTGA. Trimming removed 6 bases at V and 6 bases at J, with 22 bases between. CDR3 length: 16 residues. The DNA of the CDR3 is TGTGCCAGCAGTCCTATAGGGGCGGGGCAAGCTGATACGCAGTATTTT. Its translation: CASSPIGAGQADTQYF.

The sample holds a few counts of this clonotype. The DNA of the CDR3 is TGTGCCAGCAGTCGACAGGAAACGACTGAAGCTTTCTTT. This gives the protein CASSRQETTEAFF. The chain has TRBV6-1 and TRBJ1-1; tentative D call: TRBD1 (6 bases). Trimming shortened V by 5 bases and J by 5 bases, and 12 bases separated the two germline ends. CDR3 length: 13 amino acids. Germline V gene data show CDR1 as MNHNS and CDR2 as SASEGT.

This clonotype was detected a few times. The chain is built from TRBV12-3 or TRBV12-4 and TRBJ2-3; 10 positions match TRBD2. The CDR3 runs 17 residues. V was pared by 5 bases and J by 4 bases, with 12 bases of the junction left unmatched. In DNA, the CDR3 is TGTGCCAGCAGTAACCAAAAAAAAGCGGGGGGGCCAGATACGCAGTATTTT. Protein product: CASSNQKKAGGPDTQYF.

The genes are TRBV5-1 and TRBJ1-2; D unresolved. CDR3 length equals 14 residues. Germline V gene data show CDR1 as SGHRS and CDR2 as YFSETQ. V was pared by 0 bases and J by 8 bases, with 14 bases between. Here the CDR3 reads CASSLAGPGAGYTF. In nucleotides, the CDR3 is TGCGCCAGCAGCTTGGCCGGACCGGGCGCCGGCTACACCTTC.

This clonotype was counted between two and nine times. The rearrangement uses TRBV10-3 and TRBJ1-2; tentatively, D is TRBD1 (6 bases). This CDR3 spans 16 amino acids. Deletions cut 2 bases from V and 3 bases from J, with 16 bases between. Germline assignment: CDR1 ENHRY and CDR2 SYGVKD. CDR3 protein: CAISEGAGAIHYGYTF. DNA of the CDR3: TGTGCCATCAGTGAGGGGGCGGGGGCCATTCACTATGGCTACACCTTC.

The V call is TRBV20-1, the J call TRBJ1-5; D remains unclear. Trimming stripped 0 bases from V and 5 bases from J, with 8 bases between. Germline-derived CDR1 and CDR2 are DFQATT and SNEGSKA (reference sequence). This CDR3 is built from 13 residues. The CDR3 DNA follows: TGCAGTGCTAGAGATGGGGTGCATCAGCCCCAGCATTTT. It is translated as CSARDGVHQPQHF.

This clonotype was counted at least ten times. The chain joins TRBV4-3 to TRBJ1-3; a possible D gene is TRBD1 (5 bases). Germline CDR1 reads LGHNA; CDR2 reads YSLEER. Between the trimmed V and J ends, which lost 1 base and 2 bases, there was a span of 9 bases. This CDR3 is 15 amino acids long. CDR3 DNA: TGCGCCAGCAGCCAAGTCGGGGGAACTGGAAACACCATATATTTT. It codes for CASSQVGGTGNTIYF.